This T cell receptor beta chain was found in a study of CD8+ T cells in alopecia areata. Of note for this clone: Its antigen is not known.

cDNA prepared by RNA extraction and subsequent reverse transcription served as the template for sequencing. Repertoires were generated with immunoSEQ multiplex PCR, while TCRdb's copy carries only in-frame clones and drops some. In the table there are about 150,000 clones, under 60% of which are singletons. General study points: Besides other cells, scalp samples also yield sequences of resident alphabeta T cells from normal skin.

Germline V gene data show CDR1 as LGHNA and CDR2 as YNFKEQ. This CDR3 is 15 amino acids long. V gave up 3 bases and J gave up 0 bases, with 12 bases separating them. This sequence was found in a human donor with alopecia areata. The sample consisted of CD4+ T cells sorted from blood, taken at week 0. This chain connects TRBV4-2 to TRBJ2-7; no clear D. The CDR3 loop reads CASSHHPRSSYEQYF. The CDR3 coding sequence is TGTGCCAGCAGCCATCACCCCAGGAGCTCCTACGAGCAGTACTTC.